The following is a TCR beta chain sequence with its context. Per germline, CDR1 SNHLY and CDR2 FYNNEI. This CDR3 spans 15 amino acids. The trim removed 6 bases at V and 3 bases at J, leaving 8 bases unmatched. The data were obtained in a study of cytomegalovirus exposure and HLA in healthy donors. Study-wide background: Earlier sequencing of approximately 200 million T cells yielded fewer than 140 million unique TCR beta sequences. Tens of millions of unique TCR sequences came from HLA-typed donors in an early release. Assignment to the Caucasian-associated ancestry cluster applied to around 82% of the approximately 420 genotyped donors.

Vbeta (60) and Jbeta (13) primers were used in the PCR. The authors' processing: Some 9.9 million shared chains were among approximately 80 million unique TCR beta chains counted in a later analysis. TCRdb's table, derived via immunoSEQ multiplex PCR, lists solely in-frame clones and lacks some. From that table come the V and J calls and clone size; the DNA was used to work out D and trimming. The sample includes about 48,000 clones. The source is a male donor in good health and CMV-seropositive. J is TRBJ1-3 and V is TRBV2, with TRBD1 matching 7 bases. Sequences were obtained from PBMCs. CDR3 sequence reads: CASRETGLGGNTIYF. In DNA, the CDR3 is TGTGCCAGCAGGGAGACAGGGCTGGGTGGAAACACCATATATTTT.